The 9 T cell receptor beta chains presented below share a single source sample, sequenced in a study of CD8 T cells in Susac syndrome (dated by TCRdb to about 2019). The library came from the immunoSEQ multiplex PCR assay. RNA was extracted using the RNeasy kit, and roughly 0.5 to 1 ug of the RNA was reverse transcribed with random hexamers. The public reads were run again by TCRdb, first through fastp at Q25 and then through MiXCR, and only productive beta chains were kept. Every CDR3 protein is listed once, alongside the most common genes and DNA of its rows. In this sample the table shows about 150,000 distinct CDR3 sequences, 85% to 95% of which occur a single time. The ten largest clones capture approximately 0.17% of the sample. The sample was CD4+ T cells from PBMCs. Every receptor here comes from a human donor with Susac syndrome.

The rearrangement uses TRBV29-1 and TRBJ1-6; possible D gene TRBD1, 6 bases. CDR1 and CDR2 (germline): SQVTM, ANQGSEA. CDR3 length: 13 residues. The CDR3 bases are TGCAGTGTAAAGGGGGTCGGCAATTCACCCCTCCACTTT. It encodes CSVKGVGNSPLHF.

The chain is built from TRBV4-2 and TRBJ1-2; TRBD1 matches at 9 bases. The J segment lost 7 bases and the V segment lost 4 bases, leaving 13 bases of the junction unmatched. CDR1 and CDR2 from the germline V gene are LGHNA and YNFKEQ. CDR3 length: 16 residues. Here the CDR3 DNA reads TGTGCCAGCAGCCGGAGGGGACAGGGAAGTTCAGGTGGCTACACCTTC. Protein: CASSRRGQGSSGGYTF.

The CDR3 DNA reads as TGTGCCAGCAGCCAAGTTAGCGGGTCTAATTGGAATACGCAGTATTTT. Its protein is CASSQVSGSNWNTQYF. The chain joins TRBV3-1 to TRBJ2-3; TRBD2 agrees at 7 bases. Trimming cost V 1 base and J 7 bases; bases outside gene matches: 11. Per germline, CDR1 LGHDT and CDR2 YNNKEL (reference sequence). The CDR3 length is 16 residues.

The chain carries TRBV6-2 or TRBV6-3 and TRBJ2-7; D unresolved. Germline CDR1 is MNHEY and CDR2 is SVGEGT. V was shortened by 3 bases and J by 2 bases, with 8 bases between the two germline ends. This CDR3 spans 13 amino acids. CDR3 residues: CASSYPPAYEQYF. The CDR3 DNA follows: TGTGCCAGCAGTTATCCCCCGGCCTACGAGCAGTACTTC.

The sample holds a few counts of this clonotype. V and J are TRBV7-2 and TRBJ1-5, with D possibly being TRBD1 (6 bases). This CDR3 is built from 12 residues. Trimming left V 3 bases short and J 7 bases short, with 7 bases between. Per germline, CDR1 SGHTA and CDR2 FQGNSA. DNA of the CDR3: TGTGCCAGCAGCTTGGACAGACAGCCCCAGCATTTT. Translating it yields CASSLDRQPQHF.

The chain joins TRBV29-1 to TRBJ2-2; 8 bases align to TRBD1. The CDR3 spans 15 residues. V was pared by 5 bases and J by 5 bases, with 10 bases of the junction left unmatched. Germline V CDR1 and CDR2: SQVTM, ANQGSEA. The CDR3 bases are TGCAGCGTTCACAGTGAGGACAGGGTTACCGGGGAGCTGTTTTTT. This encodes CSVHSEDRVTGELFF.

Remarks on this clonotype: One end of the junction varies from germline; a read error may be responsible. The chain uses TRBV5-1 and TRBJ1-2; D remains unclear. From germline, CDR1 is SGHRS and CDR2 YFSETQ. There are 15 residues in the CDR3. CDR3 nucleotides: TGCGCCAGCAGCTTGGCACGGCTTCAGAAGGATGGCTACACTTTC. It codes for CASSLARLQKDGYTF.

The chain employs TRBV18 and TRBJ2-2; D uncertain. The CDR3 totals 16 residues. V shed 3 bases and J shed 1 base, with 12 bases lying between them. Germline CDR1 KGHSH, CDR2 LQKENI. Written as DNA, the CDR3 is TGTGCCAGCTCACCTACGAGGAACCGGAACACCGGGGAGCTGTTTTTT. Translating gives CASSPTRNRNTGELFF.

The rearrangement uses TRBV18 and TRBJ1-4; no reliable D call. Germline-derived CDR1 and CDR2 are KGHSH and LQKENI. V lost 2 bases, J lost 0 bases, and 4 bases lay in between. The CDR3 has 14 residues. CDR3 DNA sequence: TGTGCCAGCTCACCATTCTCAACTAATGAAAAACTGTTTTTT. Its protein product is CASSPFSTNEKLFF.